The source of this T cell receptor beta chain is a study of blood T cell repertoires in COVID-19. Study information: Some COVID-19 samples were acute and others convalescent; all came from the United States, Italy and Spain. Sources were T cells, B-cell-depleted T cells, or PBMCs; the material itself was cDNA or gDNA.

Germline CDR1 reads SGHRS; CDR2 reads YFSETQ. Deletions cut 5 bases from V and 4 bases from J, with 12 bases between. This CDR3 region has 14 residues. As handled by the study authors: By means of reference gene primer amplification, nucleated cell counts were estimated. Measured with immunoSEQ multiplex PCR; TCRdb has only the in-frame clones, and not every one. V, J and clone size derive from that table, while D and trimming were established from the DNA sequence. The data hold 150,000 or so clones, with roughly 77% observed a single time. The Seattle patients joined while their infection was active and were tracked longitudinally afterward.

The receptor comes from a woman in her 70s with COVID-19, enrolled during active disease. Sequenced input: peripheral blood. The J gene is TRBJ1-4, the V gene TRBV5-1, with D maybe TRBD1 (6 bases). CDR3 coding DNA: TGCGCCAGCAGACAGGACAGCTTTAATGAAAAACTGTTTTTT. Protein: CASRQDSFNEKLFF.